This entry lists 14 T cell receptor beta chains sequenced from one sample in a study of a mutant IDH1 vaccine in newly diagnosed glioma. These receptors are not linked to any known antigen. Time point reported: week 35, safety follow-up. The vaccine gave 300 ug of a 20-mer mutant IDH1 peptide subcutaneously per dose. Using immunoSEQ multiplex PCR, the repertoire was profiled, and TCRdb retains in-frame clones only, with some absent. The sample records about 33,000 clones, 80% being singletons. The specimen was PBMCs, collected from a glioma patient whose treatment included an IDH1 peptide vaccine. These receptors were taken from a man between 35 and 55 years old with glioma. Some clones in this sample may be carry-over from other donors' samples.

CDR3 sequence (DNA): TGTGCCGCACAGGGCCAAGAGACCCAGTACTTC. Translating gives CAAQGQETQYF. The chain couples TRBV2 to TRBJ2-5; maybe TRBD1 (6 bases). This CDR3 region has 11 residues. V lost 11 bases, J lost 1 base, and 8 bases lay in between. The germline V gene encodes CDR1 SNHLY and CDR2 FYNNEI.

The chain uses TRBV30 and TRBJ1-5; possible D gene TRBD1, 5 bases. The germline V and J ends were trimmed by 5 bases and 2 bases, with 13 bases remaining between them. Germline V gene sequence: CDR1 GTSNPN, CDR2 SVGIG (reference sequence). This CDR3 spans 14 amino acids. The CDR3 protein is CAWSRGNGNQPQHF. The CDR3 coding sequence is TGTGCCTGGTCTAGGGGTAACGGCAATCAGCCCCAGCATTTT.

CDR3 region: CASSASTSVKETQYF. The CDR3 nucleotides read TGTGCCAGTAGTGCATCGACTAGCGTCAAAGAGACCCAGTACTTC. The rearrangement uses TRBV19 and TRBJ2-5; 8 bases agree with TRBD2. Trimming took 5 bases from V and 3 from J; bases not matched to a gene: 8. Germline lookup yields CDR1 LNHDA and CDR2 SQIVND (reference sequence). The CDR3 runs 15 residues. Based on the CDR3 plus reference TRBV19 and TRBJ2-5, the full variable domain is DGGITQSPKYLFRKEGQNVTLSCEQNLNHDAMYWYRQDPGQGLRLIYYSQIVNDFQKGDIAEGYSVSREKKESFPLTVTSAQKNPTAFYLCASSASTSVKETQYFGPGTRLLVL.

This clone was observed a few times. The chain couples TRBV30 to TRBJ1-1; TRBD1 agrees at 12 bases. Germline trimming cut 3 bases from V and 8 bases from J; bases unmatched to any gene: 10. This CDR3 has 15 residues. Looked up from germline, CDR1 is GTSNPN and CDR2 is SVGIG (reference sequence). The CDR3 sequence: CAWRIPGQGAREAFF. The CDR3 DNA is TGTGCCTGGAGGATTCCGGGACAGGGGGCAAGGGAAGCTTTCTTT. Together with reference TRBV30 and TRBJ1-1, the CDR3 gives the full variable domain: SQTIHQWPATLVQPVGSPLSLECTVEGTSNPNLYWYRQAAGRGLQLLFYSVGIGQISSEVPQNLSASRPQDRQFILSSKKLLLSDSGFYLCAWRIPGQGAREAFFGQGTRLTVV.

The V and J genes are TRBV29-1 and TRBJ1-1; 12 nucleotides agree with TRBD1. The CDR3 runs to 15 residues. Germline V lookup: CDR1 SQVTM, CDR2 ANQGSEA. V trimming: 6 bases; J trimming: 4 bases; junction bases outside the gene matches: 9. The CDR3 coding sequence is TGCAGCGTGGGGGACAGGGGGCTTTTTACCACTGAAGCTTTCTTT. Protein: CSVGDRGLFTTEAFF. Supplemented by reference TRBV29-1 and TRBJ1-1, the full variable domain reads SAVISQKPSRDICQRGTSLTIQCQVDSQVTMMFWYRQQPGQSLTLIATANQGSEATYESGFVIDKFPISRPNLTFSTLTVSNMSPEDSSIYLCSVGDRGLFTTEAFFGQGTRLTVV.

The CDR3 nucleotides read TGTGCCAGCAGCCCCATGCCGGGACAGGGGGATGAAAAACTGTTTTTT. It translates to CASSPMPGQGDEKLFF. The rearrangement uses TRBV7-6 and TRBJ1-4, with 11 bases lining up with TRBD1. Germline values: CDR1 SGHVS, CDR2 FNYEAQ. V trimming: 5 bases; J trimming: 6 bases; junction bases outside the gene matches: 8. This CDR3 is 16 amino acids long. Full variable domain (missing parts from reference TRBV7-6 and TRBJ1-4): GAGVSQSPRYKVTKRGQDVALRCDPISGHVSLYWYRQALGQGPEFLTYFNYEAQQDKSGLPNDRFSAERPEGSISTLTIQRTEQRDSAMYRCASSPMPGQGDEKLFFGSGTQLSVL.

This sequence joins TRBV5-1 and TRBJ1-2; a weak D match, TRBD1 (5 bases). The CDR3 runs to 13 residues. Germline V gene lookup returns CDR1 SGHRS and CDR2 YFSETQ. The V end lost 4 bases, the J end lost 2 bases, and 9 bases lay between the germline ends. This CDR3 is CASSGGRNYGYTF. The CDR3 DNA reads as TGCGCCAGCAGCGGGGGACGGAACTATGGCTACACCTTC.

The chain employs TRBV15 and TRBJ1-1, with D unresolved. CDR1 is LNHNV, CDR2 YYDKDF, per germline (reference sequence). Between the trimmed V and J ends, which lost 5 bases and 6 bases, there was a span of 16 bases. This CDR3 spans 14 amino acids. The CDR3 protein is CATSAPGPGAEAFF. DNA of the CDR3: TGTGCCACCAGCGCCCCCGGGCCCGGGGCTGAAGCTTTCTTT.

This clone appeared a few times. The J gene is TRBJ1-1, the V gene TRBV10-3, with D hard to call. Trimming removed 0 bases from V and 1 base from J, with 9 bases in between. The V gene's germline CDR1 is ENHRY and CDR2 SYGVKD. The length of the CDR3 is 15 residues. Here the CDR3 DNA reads TGTGCCATCAGTGAGTCGGTCGGGCCGAACACTGAAGCTTTCTTT. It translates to CAISESVGPNTEAFF.

The CDR3 sequence: CASSQEIRGGSYEQYF. The CDR3 DNA sequence: TGCGCCAGCAGCCAAGAAATAAGGGGAGGCTCCTACGAGCAGTACTTC. The rearrangement links TRBV4-1 to TRBJ2-7; D possibly corresponds to TRBD2 (6 bases). The CDR3 is 16 residues long. The germline V gene has CDR1 MGHRA and CDR2 YSYEKL. The V and J ends lost 0 bases and 0 bases respectively, with 12 bases between them.

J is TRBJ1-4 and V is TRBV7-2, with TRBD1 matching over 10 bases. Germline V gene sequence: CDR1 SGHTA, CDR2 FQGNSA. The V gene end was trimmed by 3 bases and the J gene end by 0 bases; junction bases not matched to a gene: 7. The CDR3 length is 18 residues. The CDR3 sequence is CASSFSTGGYPTNEKLFF. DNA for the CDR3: TGTGCCAGCAGCTTCTCGACAGGGGGCTACCCAACTAATGAAAAACTGTTTTTT.

CDR3 coding DNA: TGTGCCAGCAGGCGACAGGGCTACAATGAGCAGTTCTTC. Its protein product is CASRRQGYNEQFF. This chain connects TRBV6-6 to TRBJ2-1, with 7 bases lining up with TRBD1. The CDR3 is 13 residues long. Germline V gene sequence: CDR1 MNHNY, CDR2 SVGAGI (reference sequence). Trimming took 6 bases from V and 3 from J; bases not matched to a gene: 2.

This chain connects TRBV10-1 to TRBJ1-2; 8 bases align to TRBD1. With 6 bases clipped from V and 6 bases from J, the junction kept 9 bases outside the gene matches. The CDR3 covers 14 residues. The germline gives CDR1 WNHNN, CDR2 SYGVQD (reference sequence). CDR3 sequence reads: CASSPTGVYNGYTF. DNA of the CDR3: TGCGCCAGCAGCCCGACAGGGGTCTATAATGGCTACACCTTC.

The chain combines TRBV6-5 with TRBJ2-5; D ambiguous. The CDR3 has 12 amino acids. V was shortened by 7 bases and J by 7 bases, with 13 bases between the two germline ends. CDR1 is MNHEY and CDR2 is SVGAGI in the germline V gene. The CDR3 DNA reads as TGTGCCAGCACCTCCTCGTGGAGGACCCAGTACTTC. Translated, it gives CASTSSWRTQYF.